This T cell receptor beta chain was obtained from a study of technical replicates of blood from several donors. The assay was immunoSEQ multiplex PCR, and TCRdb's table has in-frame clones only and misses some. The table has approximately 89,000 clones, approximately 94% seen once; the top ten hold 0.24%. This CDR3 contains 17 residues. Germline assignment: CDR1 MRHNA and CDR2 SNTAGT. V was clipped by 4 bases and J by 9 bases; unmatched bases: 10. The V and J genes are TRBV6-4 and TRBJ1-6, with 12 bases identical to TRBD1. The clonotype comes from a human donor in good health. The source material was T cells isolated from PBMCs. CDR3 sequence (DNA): TGTGCCAGCAGTGCGGGACAGGGGGCGGCATACGGTTCACCCCTCCACTTT. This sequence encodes CASSAGQGAAYGSPLHF.